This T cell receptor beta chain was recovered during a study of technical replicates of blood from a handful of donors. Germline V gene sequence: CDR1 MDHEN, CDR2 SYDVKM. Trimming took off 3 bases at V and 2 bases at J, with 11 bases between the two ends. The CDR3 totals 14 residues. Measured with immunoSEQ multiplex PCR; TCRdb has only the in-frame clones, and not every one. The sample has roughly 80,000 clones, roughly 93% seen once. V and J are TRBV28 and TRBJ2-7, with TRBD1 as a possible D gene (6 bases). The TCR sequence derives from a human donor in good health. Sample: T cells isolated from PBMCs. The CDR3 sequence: CASSLSGVTYEQYF. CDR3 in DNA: TGTGCCAGCAGTTTGTCAGGGGTGACCTACGAGCAGTACTTC.